Shown below are 5 T cell receptor beta chains from a single sample sequenced in a study of shared clonotypes between healthy human individuals. Profiled with immunoSEQ multiplex PCR; TCRdb holds only in-frame clones, not every one. The table has about 490,000 clones, about 80% seen once. Specimen: PBMCs. Receptors originate from a middle-aged woman in good health. Some clones in this sample may be carry-over from other donors' samples.

Details on this clone: The sample has other DNA sequences that encode this CDR3 too. The V gene is TRBV27, the J gene TRBJ1-1, with 7 positions matching TRBD1. The germline gives CDR1 MNHEY, CDR2 SMNVEV (reference sequence). The CDR3 runs to 13 residues. Trimming removed 0 bases from V and 6 bases from J; junction bases left unmatched: 1. The CDR3 nucleotides read TGTGCCAGCAGTTTATCCAGGGGGGCTGAAGCTTTCTTT. Translating it yields CASSLSRGAEAFF.

The rearrangement uses TRBV28 and TRBJ2-7, with 16 positions matching TRBD2. Germline V gene data show CDR1 as MDHEN and CDR2 as SYDVKM. The length of the CDR3 is 18 residues. The trim removed 5 bases at V and 5 bases at J, leaving 12 bases unmatched. As DNA, the CDR3 is TGTGCCAGCAGTGTCGGGACTAGCGGGAGGGCCCTTCTCCACGAGCAGTACTTC. Protein product: CASSVGTSGRALLHEQYF.

Comments on this clone: This may come from a read error, since a much larger clone is one base off. V and J are TRBV4-2 and TRBJ1-5, with a tentative D call TRBD1 (5 bases). This CDR3 is built from 15 residues. The germline V gene encodes CDR1 LGHNA and CDR2 YNFKEQ. The CDR3 here is CTSSQDSGSHQPQHF. Here the CDR3 DNA reads TGTACCAGCAGCCAAGATTCAGGGAGCCATCAGCCCCAGCATTTT.

This chain connects TRBV5-3 to TRBJ2-7, with a possible D match to TRBD1 (6 bases). TRBV5-3 is marked as an open reading frame, function uncertain. V was trimmed by 2 bases and J by 6 bases, leaving 9 bases between them. This CDR3 is built from 12 residues. The CDR3 DNA follows: TGTGCCAGAAGCTTCGACAGGCGCGAGCAGTACTTC. Its protein product is CARSFDRREQYF.

V gene TRBV7-3 combines with J gene TRBJ2-5; TRBD2 agrees at 8 bases. The CDR3 totals 15 residues. CDR1 and CDR2 (germline): SGHTA, FQGTGA. The trim removed 2 bases at V and 1 base at J, leaving 3 bases unmatched. The DNA of the CDR3 is TGTGCCAGCAGCTTAGTCGGGGGGGCCCAAGAGACCCAGTACTTC. Translation gives CASSLVGGAQETQYF.